Shown below are 14 T cell receptor beta chains from a single sample sequenced in a study of siplizumab effects on memory and regulatory T cells. Profiling relied on immunoSEQ multiplex PCR, and the TCRdb table lists in-frame clones only, not all of them. The sample consists of fewer than 85,000 clones, over 80% of them appearing once. The sample comprised Tregs sorted from blood. The receptors stem from a human donor in good health.

This clone was counted only a few times. The chain carries TRBV21-1 and TRBJ1-2; the table assigns TRBD1, which was not confirmed against the DNA. TRBV21-1 is noted as a pseudogene. The CDR3 has 16 amino acids. Written as DNA, the CDR3 is TGTGCCAGCAGCAAGTTAAAATTGACAGGGGCTAATGGCTACACCTTC. It yields the protein CASSKLKLTGANGYTF.

The rearrangement links TRBV4-1 to TRBJ2-2; 11 bases are a match to TRBD2. CDR1 and CDR2 from the germline V gene are MGHRA and YSYEKL. This CDR3 region has 19 residues. The trim removed 1 base at V and 0 bases at J, leaving 7 bases unmatched. This chain's CDR3 is CASSQVVAGGPANTGELFF. The DNA of the CDR3 is TGCGCCAGCAGCCAAGTGGTAGCGGGGGGGCCCGCGAACACCGGGGAGCTGTTTTTT.

The gene calls are TRBV4-2 and TRBJ1-2, with D possibly TRBD1 on 5 matching bases. Per the germline V gene, CDR1 is LGHNA and CDR2 is YNFKEQ. This CDR3 is built from 12 residues. The V end was cut by 1 base, the J end by 7 bases, with 7 bases between. The CDR3 nucleotides read TGTGCCAGCAGCCAAGGGGGACCTGGCTACACCTTC. This encodes CASSQGGPGYTF.

The chain has TRBV7-9 and TRBJ1-1, with D perhaps TRBD1 (5 bases). This CDR3 has 18 residues. With 7 bases removed from V and 2 bases from J, the gap between germline ends came to 26 bases. Germline V gene data show CDR1 as SEHNR and CDR2 as FQNEAQ (reference sequence). CDR3 sequence (DNA): TGTGCCAGCATTGGTAGGAAGAAGGAAGGCAGGGCTAACACTGAAGCTTTCTTT. Translating gives CASIGRKKEGRANTEAFF.

This clone was detected a few times. The rearrangement joins TRBV4-2 to TRBJ2-3, with a weak D call TRBD2 (7 bases). CDR1 LGHNA and CDR2 YNFKEQ come from the germline V gene. V was trimmed by 4 bases and J by 3 bases, leaving 14 bases between them. The CDR3 totals 15 residues. The CDR3 here is CASSRGGPLTDTQYF. The CDR3 coding sequence is TGTGCCAGCAGCCGGGGGGGGCCGTTGACAGATACGCAGTATTTT.

CDR3 loop: CASRAGWANTEAFF. The CDR3 region has the DNA TGTGCCAGCAGGGCAGGGTGGGCGAACACTGAAGCTTTCTTT. The V call is TRBV6-5, the J call TRBJ1-1; the D gene is possibly TRBD1 (5 bases). V lost 6 bases and J 1 base, leaving 12 bases between the germline ends. Germline V CDR1 and CDR2: MNHEY, SVGAGI. There are 14 residues in the CDR3.

The V and J genes are TRBV2 and TRBJ2-7; D perhaps matches TRBD2 (6 bases). V lost 8 bases, J lost 0 bases, and 14 bases lay in between. The CDR3 contains 14 residues. Germline loops: CDR1 SNHLY, CDR2 FYNNEI. CDR3: CASYRDSYSYEQYF. CDR3 bases: TGTGCCAGCTACCGGGACTCCTACTCCTACGAGCAGTACTTC. The variable domain in full, completed from reference TRBV2 and TRBJ2-7, reads EPEVTQTPSHQVTQMGQEVILRCVPISNHLYFYWYRQILGQKVEFLVSFYNNEISEKSEIFDDQFSVERPDGSNFTLKIRSTKLEDSAMYFCASYRDSYSYEQYFGPGTRLTVT.

This clone was counted once. The rearrangement uses TRBV29-1 and TRBJ1-3; 7 positions agree with TRBD1. Germline V gene lookup returns CDR1 SQVTM and CDR2 ANQGSEA. The V segment lost 7 bases and the J segment 5 bases; nucleotides outside the gene matches: 8. The CDR3 extends over 13 amino acids. The CDR3 DNA reads as TGCAGCGGTGGGACAGTGGATAGAAACACCATATATTTT. It specifies CSGGTVDRNTIYF.

The chain is built from TRBV5-4 and TRBJ2-3; no firm D call. Looked up from germline, CDR1 is SGHNT and CDR2 is YYREEE (reference sequence). The CDR3 runs 12 residues. V was trimmed by 4 bases and J by 3 bases, leaving 6 bases between them. Here the CDR3 reads CASSARTDTQYF. In DNA, the CDR3 is TGTGCCAGCAGCGCCCGGACAGATACGCAGTATTTT.

This chain connects TRBV4-3 to TRBJ1-1; D unresolved. This CDR3 is 14 amino acids long. V shed 1 base and J shed 1 base, with 7 bases lying between them. The germline V gene encodes CDR1 LGHNA and CDR2 YSLEER. The CDR3 spells CASSQVAQNTEAFF. DNA for the CDR3: TGCGCCAGCAGCCAAGTGGCCCAGAACACTGAAGCTTTCTTT.

The V and J genes are TRBV11-2 and TRBJ2-7, with 8 positions matching TRBD2. The V and J ends lost 6 bases and 2 bases, in that order; junction bases with no gene match: 9. CDR3 length: 15 amino acids. From germline, CDR1 is SGHAT and CDR2 FQNNGV. The CDR3 coding sequence is TGTGCCAGCAGTCCCGGGGGGGCCATGACCTACGAGCAGTACTTC. Translation: CASSPGGAMTYEQYF.

CDR3 sequence (DNA): TGCGCCAGCAGCTCTACCTGGACAGGGCATAATTCACCCCTCCACTTT. Protein: CASSSTWTGHNSPLHF. This chain links TRBV5-1 with TRBJ1-6; TRBD1 matches at 8 bases. J lost 5 bases, V lost 3 bases, and 7 bases had no gene match. The length of the CDR3 is 16 residues. Germline assignment: CDR1 SGHRS and CDR2 YFSETQ.

The chain has TRBV18 and TRBJ1-1; 8 bases align to TRBD1. V lost 3 bases to trimming and J lost 4 bases; unmatched junction nucleotides: 4. Germline-derived CDR1 and CDR2 are KGHSH and LQKENI. This CDR3 is built from 14 residues. The CDR3 DNA sequence: TGTGCCAGCTCACCCGGGACAGGTGTCACTGAAGCTTTCTTT. Its translation: CASSPGTGVTEAFF.

The V and J genes are TRBV23-1 and TRBJ2-2; D perhaps matches TRBD2 (6 bases). TRBV23-1 falls under the ORF class, with uncertain function. V was pared by 0 bases and J by 2 bases, with 28 bases between. The CDR3 contains 22 residues. CDR3 DNA: TGCGCCAGCAGTCAATCGGCCTTAGCGGTCAGTGTGACGAAGGCCAACACCGGGGAGCTGTTTTTT. This codes for CASSQSALAVSVTKANTGELFF.